These T cell receptor beta chains were read from a single sample in a study of T cell responses to AZD1222 COVID-19 vaccine. Produced via immunoSEQ multiplex PCR; TCRdb's table is partial and in-frame only. This sample has 140,000 to 150,000 clones, with 80% to 95% found just once. The sample was peripheral blood, taken on day 0 of AZD1222 vaccination. These receptors all come from an adult in good health. The CDR3 runs from the conserved cysteine through the conserved F or W. The D gene is left open where the match is weak. A clone size is listed for some rows: how often the clone was seen (once, few, many), or a class if it is expanded.

>.|TRBV4-1|TRBJ2-1|TRBD1
CASRDRGLDEQFF
TGCGCCAGCAGGGACAGGGGGCTCGATGAGCAGTTCTTC
>.|TRBV29-1|TRBJ1-1|.
CSGGGRTEAFF
TGCAGCGGTGGGGGAAGGACTGAAGCTTTCTTT
>.|TRBV5-5|TRBJ1-3|.
CASSVDGSGNTIYF
TGTGCCAGCAGCGTGGACGGATCTGGAAACACCATATATTTT
>.|TRBV29-1|TRBJ2-5|.
CSVVGTQGVETQYF
TGCAGCGTTGTCGGGACCCAGGGAGTCGAGACCCAGTACTTC
>.|TRBV9|TRBJ2-5|TRBD1
CASSVRDRSHRETQYF
TGTGCCAGCAGCGTCCGGGACAGAAGCCACCGAGAGACCCAGTACTTC
>.|TRBV6-4|TRBJ1-1|TRBD1
CASSLQGAFLAFF
TGTGCCAGCAGTCTCCAGGGGGCCTTTCTAGCTTTCTTT
>.|TRBV9|TRBJ2-1|.
CASSEVSQAEQFF
TGTGCCAGCAGCGAAGTATCCCAAGCTGAGCAGTTCTTC
>.|TRBV28|TRBJ1-5|.
CASSFMGDNQPQHF
TGTGCCAGCAGTTTTATGGGGGATAATCAGCCCCAGCATTTT
>.|TRBV28|TRBJ1-4|.
CASSLVGDDEKLFF
TGTGCCAGCAGTTTGGTAGGGGACGATGAAAAACTGTTTTTT
>.|TRBV5-1|TRBJ2-1|.
CASSSGWNEQFF
TGCGCCAGCAGCTCAGGGTGGAATGAGCAGTTCTTC
>.|TRBV24-1|TRBJ1-1|.
CATRFHRDQETEAFF
TGTGCCACCAGATTCCACAGGGATCAGGAGACTGAAGCTTTCTTT
>.|TRBV2|TRBJ1-4|.
CASSEELRVQLFF
TGTGCCAGCAGTGAAGAGCTTAGGGTGCAACTGTTTTTT
>.|TRBV19|TRBJ2-6|.
CASTPANSGANVLTF
TGTGCCAGTACCCCCGCCAACTCTGGGGCCAACGTCCTGACTTTC
>.|TRBV2|TRBJ1-2|.
CASSGMRGSNYGYTF
TGTGCCAGCAGTGGAATGAGGGGGTCGAACTATGGCTACACCTTC
>.|TRBV28|TRBJ2-1|.
CASSPGGLLSYNEQFF
TGTGCCAGCAGCCCCGGGGGACTCCTCTCCTACAATGAGCAGTTCTTC
>.|TRBV9|TRBJ2-3|.
CASSVDAGLTDTQYF
TGTGCCAGCAGCGTAGACGCGGGGTTGACAGATACGCAGTATTTT
>.|TRBV5-4|TRBJ1-2|.
CASSTRVQAYGYTF
TGTGCCAGCAGCACCCGGGTCCAGGCGTATGGCTACACCTTC
>.|TRBV13|TRBJ1-2|.
CASSLGAGYGYTF
TGTGCCAGCAGCTTAGGGGCAGGCTATGGCTACACCTTC
>.|TRBV5-1|TRBJ2-5|.
CASSLVAFRTQETQYF
TGCGCCAGCAGCTTGGTAGCTTTCAGGACCCAAGAGACCCAGTACTTC
>.|TRBV7-3|TRBJ2-2|.
CASSPGRTGELFF
TGTGCCAGCAGCCCAGGCCGCACCGGGGAGCTGTTTTTT
>.|TRBV11-2|TRBJ2-5|.
CASSSRSGPAETQYF
TGTGCCAGCAGCTCCAGATCGGGACCGGCGGAGACCCAGTACTTC
>.|TRBV9|TRBJ1-2|.
CASSPPGFPYYGYTF
TGTGCCAGCAGCCCCCCAGGGTTCCCCTACTATGGCTACACCTTC
>.|TRBV6-5|TRBJ1-4|.
CASSYGGLGEKLFF
TGTGCCAGCAGTTACGGAGGTCTAGGGGAAAAACTGTTTTTT
>.|TRBV6-4|TRBJ2-3|TRBD2
CASSEVAGTTDTQYF
TGTGCCAGCAGTGAGGTAGCGGGGACCACAGATACGCAGTATTTT
>.|TRBV27|TRBJ1-2|.
CASSLSSAGRLRSGYTF
TGTGCCAGCAGTTTATCGTCGGCCGGTAGACTCCGGAGTGGCTACACCTTC
>.|TRBV5-1|TRBJ1-1|.
CASSSYTGHTEAFF
TGCGCCAGCAGCTCCTACACGGGGCACACTGAAGCTTTCTTT
>.|TRBV18|TRBJ1-2|.
CASSSYRGYYGYTF
TGTGCCAGCTCATCATACCGAGGGTACTATGGCTACACCTTC
>.|TRBV19|TRBJ1-2|TRBD1
CASSPQGFYGYTF
TGTGCCAGTAGCCCACAGGGGTTCTATGGCTACACCTTC
>.|TRBV7-8|TRBJ2-7|.
CASSLNRDDEQYF
TGTGCCAGCAGCTTAAACAGGGACGACGAGCAGTACTTC
>.|TRBV4-2|TRBJ2-1|TRBD2
CASSQDGAGDIPPYYNEQFF
TGTGCCAGCAGCCAAGATGGAGCGGGAGACATTCCCCCATATTACAATGAGCAGTTCTTC
>.|TRBV2|TRBJ1-2|.
CASSEVRANGYTF
TGTGCCAGCAGTGAAGTCAGGGCTAACGGCTACACCTTC
>.|TRBV5-6|TRBJ1-6|TRBD1
CASSFGDRNSPLHF
TGTGCCAGCAGCTTCGGGGACAGAAATTCACCCCTCCACTTT
>.|TRBV2|TRBJ2-7|TRBD1
CASRPGTVYYEQYF
TGTGCCAGCAGACCCGGGACAGTTTACTACGAGCAGTACTTC
>.|TRBV9|TRBJ2-1|TRBD2
CASSALARTYNEQFF
TGTGCCAGCAGCGCACTAGCGCGGACCTACAATGAGCAGTTCTTC
>.|TRBV28|TRBJ2-2|.
CASAYTGELFF
TGTGCCAGCGCATACACCGGGGAGCTGTTTTTT
>.|TRBV7-3|TRBJ2-5|.
CASSLTGSRETQYF
TGTGCCAGCAGCTTAACAGGGAGCAGGGAGACCCAGTACTTC
>.|TRBV18|TRBJ1-4|.
CASSPMAGNSEKLFF
TGTGCCAGCTCACCAATGGCCGGGAATTCTGAAAAACTGTTTTTT
>.|TRBV19|TRBJ1-1|TRBD1
CASSPPGQGSEAFF
TGTGCCAGTAGTCCTCCCGGACAGGGCTCTGAAGCTTTCTTT
>.|TRBV25-1|TRBJ2-3|.
CASSELPFTDTQYF
TGTGCCAGCAGTGAACTTCCCTTCACAGATACGCAGTATTTT
>.|TRBV27|TRBJ1-1|TRBD1
CASSHLRTGMNTEAFF
TGTGCCAGCAGTCACCTACGGACAGGGATGAACACTGAAGCTTTCTTT
>.|TRBV4-1|TRBJ1-2|.
CASSQPGARKTGGGYTF
TGCGCCAGCAGCCAACCCGGGGCCCGAAAAACCGGAGGTGGCTACACCTTC
>.|TRBV7-9|TRBJ1-1|.
CASSPEGIRRNTEAFF
TGTGCCAGCAGCCCCGAGGGTATACGACGGAACACTGAAGCTTTCTTT
>.|TRBV27|TRBJ1-5|.
CASSSQLNQPQHF
TGTGCCAGCAGTTCCCAGCTCAATCAGCCCCAGCATTTT
>.|TRBV18|TRBJ2-7|TRBD2
CASSRGSGPSYEQYF
TGTGCCAGCTCACGAGGTAGCGGGCCTTCCTACGAGCAGTACTTC
>.|TRBV10-2|TRBJ1-2|TRBD1
CASTEGQGSHGYGYTF
TGCGCCAGCACCGAGGGACAGGGAAGTCATGGCTATGGCTACACCTTC
>.|TRBV2|TRBJ1-4|.
CASSESTGVKKLFF
TGTGCCAGCAGTGAGAGTACGGGGGTGAAAAAACTGTTTTTT
>once|TRBV19|TRBJ2-5|.
CASSPLGGEETQYF
TGTGCCAGTAGCCCATTAGGAGGGGAAGAGACCCAGTACTTC
>once|TRBV11-1|TRBJ2-2|.
CASSVSSRFTGELFF
TGTGCCAGCAGCGTCTCAAGCAGATTCACCGGGGAGCTGTTTTTT
>once|TRBV23-1|TRBJ2-7|.
CASSLRTLRSYEQYF
TGCGCCAGCAGTCTAAGGACCCTCCGCTCCTACGAGCAGTACTTC
>.|TRBV5-4|TRBJ1-2|TRBD1
CASSSRDRGSGYGYTF
TGTGCCAGCAGCAGCAGGGACAGGGGGTCTGGGTATGGCTACACCTTC
>.|TRBV5-1|TRBJ1-6|TRBD1
CASSLGDRGNSPLHF
TGCGCCAGCAGCTTAGGAGACAGGGGTAATTCACCCCTCCACTTT
>.|TRBV11-2|TRBJ1-6|.
CASSHPRDRPADSPLHF
TGTGCCAGCAGCCACCCGCGCGACAGGCCCGCCGATTCACCCCTCCACTTT
>.|TRBV27|TRBJ1-2|.
CASSLTGNPNYGYTF
TGTGCCAGCAGTCTCACCGGGAACCCTAACTATGGCTACACCTTC
>.|TRBV3-1/TRBV3-2|TRBJ2-1|TRBD2
CASSQERLAGTNEQFF
TGTGCCAGCAGCCAAGAAAGACTAGCGGGAACCAATGAGCAGTTCTTC
>once|TRBV27|TRBJ2-1|.
CASSGAWVGNEQFF
TGTGCCAGCAGTGGGGCGTGGGTTGGGAATGAGCAGTTCTTC
>.|TRBV19|TRBJ2-2|TRBD2
CASSFSGRTGELFF
TGTGCCAGTAGTTTTAGCGGGCGTACCGGGGAGCTGTTTTTT
>.|TRBV5-1|TRBJ2-2|TRBD2
CASSLGREAGELFF
TGCGCCAGCAGCTTGGGCCGGGAGGCAGGGGAGCTGTTTTTT
>.|TRBV7-9|TRBJ1-4|.
CASSLGAIATNEKLFF
TGTGCCAGCAGCTTAGGGGCAATTGCAACTAATGAAAAACTGTTTTTT
>.|TRBV5-1|TRBJ1-2|.
CASSASPEDQSSYGYTF
TGCGCCAGCAGCGCTAGTCCTGAGGATCAGTCGTCTTATGGCTACACCTTC